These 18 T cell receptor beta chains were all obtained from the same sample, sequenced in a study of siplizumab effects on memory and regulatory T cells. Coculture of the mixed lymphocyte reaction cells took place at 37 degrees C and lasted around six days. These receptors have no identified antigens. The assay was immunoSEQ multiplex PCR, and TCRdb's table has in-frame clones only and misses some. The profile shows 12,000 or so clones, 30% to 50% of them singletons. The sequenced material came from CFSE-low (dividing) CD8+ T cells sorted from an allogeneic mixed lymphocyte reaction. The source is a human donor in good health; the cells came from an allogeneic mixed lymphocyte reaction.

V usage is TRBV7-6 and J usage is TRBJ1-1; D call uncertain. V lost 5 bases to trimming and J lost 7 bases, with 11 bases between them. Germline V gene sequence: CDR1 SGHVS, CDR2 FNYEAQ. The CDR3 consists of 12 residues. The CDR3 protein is CASSRFGSEAFF. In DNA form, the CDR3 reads TGTGCCAGCAGCCGTTTCGGGAGTGAAGCTTTCTTT.

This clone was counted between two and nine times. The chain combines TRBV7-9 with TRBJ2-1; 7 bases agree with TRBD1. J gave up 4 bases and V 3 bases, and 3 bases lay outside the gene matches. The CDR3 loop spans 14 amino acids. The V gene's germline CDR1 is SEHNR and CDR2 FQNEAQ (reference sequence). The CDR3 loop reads CASSFAGGYNEQFF. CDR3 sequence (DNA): TGTGCCAGCAGCTTCGCAGGGGGATACAATGAGCAGTTCTTC.

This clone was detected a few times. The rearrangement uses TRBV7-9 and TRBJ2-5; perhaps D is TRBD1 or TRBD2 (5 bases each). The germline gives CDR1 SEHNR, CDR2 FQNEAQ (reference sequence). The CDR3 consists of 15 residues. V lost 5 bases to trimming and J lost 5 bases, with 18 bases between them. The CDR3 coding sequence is TGTGCCAGCAGCGAAATCAGGGAGTTACGGGAGACCCAGTACTTC. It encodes CASSEIRELRETQYF.

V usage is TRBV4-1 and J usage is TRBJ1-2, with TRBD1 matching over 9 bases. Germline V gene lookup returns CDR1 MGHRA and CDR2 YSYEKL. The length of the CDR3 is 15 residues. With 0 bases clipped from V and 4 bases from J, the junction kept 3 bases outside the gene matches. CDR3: CASSQEPDRGYGYTF. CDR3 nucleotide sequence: TGCGCCAGCAGCCAAGAGCCGGACAGGGGCTATGGCTACACCTTC.

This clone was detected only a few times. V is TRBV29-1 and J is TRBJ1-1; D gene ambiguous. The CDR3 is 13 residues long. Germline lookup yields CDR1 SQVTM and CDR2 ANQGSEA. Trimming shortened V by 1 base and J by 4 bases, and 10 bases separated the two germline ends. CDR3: CSVEVGWGTEAFF. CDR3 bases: TGCAGCGTTGAAGTGGGTTGGGGCACTGAAGCTTTCTTT.

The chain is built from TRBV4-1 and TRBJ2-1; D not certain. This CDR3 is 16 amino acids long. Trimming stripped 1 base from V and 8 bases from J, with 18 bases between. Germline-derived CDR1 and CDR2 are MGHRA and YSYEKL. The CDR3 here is CASSQAGQPGTDEQFF. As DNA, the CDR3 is TGCGCCAGCAGCCAAGCCGGGCAGCCCGGCACCGATGAGCAGTTCTTC.

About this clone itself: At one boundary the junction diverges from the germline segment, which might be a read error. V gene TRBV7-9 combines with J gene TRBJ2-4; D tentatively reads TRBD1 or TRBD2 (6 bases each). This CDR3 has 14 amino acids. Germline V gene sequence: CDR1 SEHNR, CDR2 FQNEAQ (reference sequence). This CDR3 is CASSLAGEENIQYF. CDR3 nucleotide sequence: TGCGCCAGCAGCTTGGCAGGGGAGGAGAACATTCAGTACTTC.

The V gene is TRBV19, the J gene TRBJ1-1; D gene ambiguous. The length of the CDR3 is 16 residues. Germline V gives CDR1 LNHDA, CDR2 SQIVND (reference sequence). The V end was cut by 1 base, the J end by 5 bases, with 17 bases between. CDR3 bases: TGTGCCAGTAGTATAGTGGGATTGGTTTTTGGGACTGAAGCTTTCTTT. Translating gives CASSIVGLVFGTEAFF.

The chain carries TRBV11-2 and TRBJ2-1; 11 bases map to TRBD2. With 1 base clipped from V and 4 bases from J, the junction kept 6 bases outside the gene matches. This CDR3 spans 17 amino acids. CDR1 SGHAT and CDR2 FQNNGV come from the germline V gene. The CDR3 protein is CASSLGTGTSGYNEQFF. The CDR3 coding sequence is TGTGCCAGCAGCTTAGGCACCGGGACTAGCGGATACAATGAGCAGTTCTTC.

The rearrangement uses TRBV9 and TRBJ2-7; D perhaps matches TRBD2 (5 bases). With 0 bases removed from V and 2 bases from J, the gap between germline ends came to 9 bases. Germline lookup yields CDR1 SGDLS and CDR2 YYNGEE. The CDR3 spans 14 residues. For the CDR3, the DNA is TGTGCCAGCAGCGTAGGTCTGGGAGCCTACGAGCAGTACTTC. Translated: CASSVGLGAYEQYF.

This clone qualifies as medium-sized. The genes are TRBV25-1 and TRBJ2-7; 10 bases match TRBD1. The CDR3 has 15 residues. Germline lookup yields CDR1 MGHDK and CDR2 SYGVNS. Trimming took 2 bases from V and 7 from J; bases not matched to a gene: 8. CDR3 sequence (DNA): TGTGCCAGCAGTGAAGGGACAGGGGTCTTGGGGGAGCAGTACTTC. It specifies CASSEGTGVLGEQYF.

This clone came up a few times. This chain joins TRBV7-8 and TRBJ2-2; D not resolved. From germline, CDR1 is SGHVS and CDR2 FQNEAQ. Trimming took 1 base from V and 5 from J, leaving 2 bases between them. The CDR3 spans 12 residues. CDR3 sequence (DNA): TGTGCCAGCAGCTTAGGGACCGGGGAGCTGTTTTTT. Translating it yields CASSLGTGELFF.

CDR3 in DNA: TGTGCCAGTAGTATCCGGACGAGCTTTAATGAGCAGTTCTTC. Its protein product is CASSIRTSFNEQFF. The chain employs TRBV19 and TRBJ2-1; D is uncertain. The V gene lost 3 bases and the J gene lost 7 bases, with 13 bases spanning the gap. The CDR3 totals 14 residues. Germline loops: CDR1 LNHDA, CDR2 SQIVND (reference sequence).

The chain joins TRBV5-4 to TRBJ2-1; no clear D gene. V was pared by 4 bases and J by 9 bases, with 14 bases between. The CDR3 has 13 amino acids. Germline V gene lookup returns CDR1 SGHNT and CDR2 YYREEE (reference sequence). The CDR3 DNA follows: TGTGCCAGCAGCATGGCCACCTGGCTTGAGCAGTTCTTC. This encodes CASSMATWLEQFF. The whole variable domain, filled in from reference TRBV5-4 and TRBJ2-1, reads ETGVTQSPTHLIKTRGQQVTLRCSSQSGHNTVSWYQQALGQGPQFIFQYYREEENGRGNFPPRFSGLQFPNYSSELNVNALELDDSALYLCASSMATWLEQFFGPGTRLTVL.

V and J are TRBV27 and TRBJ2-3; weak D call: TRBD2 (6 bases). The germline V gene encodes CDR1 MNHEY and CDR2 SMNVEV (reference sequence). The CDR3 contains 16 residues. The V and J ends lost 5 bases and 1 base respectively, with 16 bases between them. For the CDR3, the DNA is TGTGCCAGCAGTCCCTTGCTAGCGACTGGCACAGATACGCAGTATTTT. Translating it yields CASSPLLATGTDTQYF.

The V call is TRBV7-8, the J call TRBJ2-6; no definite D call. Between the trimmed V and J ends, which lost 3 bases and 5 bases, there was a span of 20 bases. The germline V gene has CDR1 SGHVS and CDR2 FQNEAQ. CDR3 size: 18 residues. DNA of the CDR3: TGTGCCAGCAGCTTGACCAATTACCCACAAAGTCGGGCCAACGTCCTGACTTTC. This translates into CASSLTNYPQSRANVLTF.

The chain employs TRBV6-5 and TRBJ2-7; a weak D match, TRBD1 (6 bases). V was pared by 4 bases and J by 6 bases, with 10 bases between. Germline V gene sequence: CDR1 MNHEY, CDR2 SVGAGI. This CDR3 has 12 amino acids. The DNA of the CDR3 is TGTGCCAGCAGTTTTACAGGGCTCGAGCAGTACTTC. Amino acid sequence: CASSFTGLEQYF.

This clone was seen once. The CDR3 loop reads CASSLGGGANTGELFF. CDR3 in DNA: TGTGCCAGCAGCTTAGGGGGCGGGGCTAACACCGGGGAGCTGTTTTTT. This sequence joins TRBV7-6 and TRBJ2-2, with D perhaps matching TRBD2 (6 bases). Looked up from germline, CDR1 is SGHVS and CDR2 is FNYEAQ. Trimming cost V 1 base and J 2 bases, with 11 bases left between them. The CDR3 extends over 16 amino acids.